The 20 T cell receptor beta chains below were found in one sample sequenced in a study of T cell repertoires in cytomegalovirus infection. TCRdb used MiXCR to reprocess the reads, holding one entry per CDR3 protein. Found here are 250,000 to 300,000 distinct CDR3 sequences, 22% of them singletons; the top ten hold roughly 20%. Antigens of these TCRs are unknown. The specimen comprised cultured PBMCs, sampled from culture after CMV antigen stimulation. The receptors come from a human donor in good health (CMV status not recorded). Some clones in this sample may be carry-over from other donors' samples.

This sequence joins TRBV18 and TRBJ2-1; 11 nucleotides align to TRBD2. CDR1 is KGHSH, CDR2 LQKENI, per germline. The CDR3 spans 16 residues. J gave up 2 bases and V 6 bases, and 6 bases lay outside the gene matches. The CDR3: CASSPTSGITYNEQFF. The CDR3, as DNA: TGTGCCAGCTCCCCGACTAGCGGGATCACCTACAATGAGCAGTTCTTC.

There are many counts of this clonotype. The chain joins TRBV28 to TRBJ1-2; D ambiguous. Germline CDR1 is MDHEN and CDR2 is SYDVKM. The CDR3 totals 13 residues. Trimming took off 5 bases at V and 5 bases at J, with 12 bases between the two ends. CDR3: CASSTMGWYGYTF. In DNA, the CDR3 is TGTGCCAGCAGTACCATGGGGTGGTATGGCTACACCTTC.

This clonotype was seen more than once but under ten times. J is TRBJ2-1 and V is TRBV7-6, with TRBD1 as a possible D gene (6 bases). Trimming shortened V by 3 bases and J by 0 bases, and 12 bases separated the two germline ends. Germline V lookup: CDR1 SGHVS, CDR2 FNYEAQ. CDR3 length equals 16 residues. CDR3 amino acids: CASSFNRESSYNEQFF. In DNA, the CDR3 is TGTGCCAGCAGCTTTAACAGGGAGAGCTCCTACAATGAGCAGTTCTTC.

The V call is TRBV19, the J call TRBJ1-1, with D unclear. V dropped 3 bases and J dropped 4 bases, with 15 bases sitting between them. The CDR3 consists of 15 residues. Germline values: CDR1 LNHDA, CDR2 SQIVND (reference sequence). The CDR3 bases are TGTGCCAGTAGTATTGTGGTCTTAGCGGGCACTGAAGCTTTCTTT. Encoded protein: CASSIVVLAGTEAFF.

This chain links TRBV6-2 or TRBV6-3 with TRBJ2-1; D gene ambiguous. V lost 6 bases and J 8 bases, leaving 17 bases between the germline ends. From germline, CDR1 is MNHEY and CDR2 SVGEGT. The CDR3 has 14 amino acids. The CDR3 sequence: CASSHRKAPHEQFF. CDR3 in DNA: TGTGCCAGCAGCCACCGTAAAGCCCCCCATGAGCAGTTCTTC.

This clonotype appeared many times. The chain is built from TRBV4-3 and TRBJ1-4; D is unclear. CDR1 LGHNA and CDR2 YSLEER come from the germline V gene. CDR3 size: 16 residues. V was pared by 0 bases and J by 4 bases, with 12 bases between. CDR3: CASSQDRGSYNEKLFF. CDR3 coding DNA: TGCGCCAGCAGCCAAGATCGCGGCAGTTATAATGAAAAACTGTTTTTT.

The table lists this clonotype with a few counts. The CDR3 DNA reads as TGTGCCAGCAGCTTGCTACTTCCAATGAGCACAGATACGCAGTATTTT. It translates to CASSLLLPMSTDTQYF. This sequence joins TRBV5-6 and TRBJ2-3; unclear D gene. Germline-derived CDR1 and CDR2 are SGHDT and YYEEEE. V lost 1 base, J lost 0 bases, and 12 bases lay in between. The CDR3 length is 16 residues.

This clonotype has only a few counts. The chain is built from TRBV14 and TRBJ2-1; 10 bases are a match to TRBD2. The length of the CDR3 is 20 residues. The junction had 13 bases not matched to a gene; V was cut back by 2 bases and J by 0 bases. Germline-derived CDR1 and CDR2 are SGHDN and FVKESK. CDR3 loop: CASSQREFTSGMTSYNEQFF. Written as DNA, the CDR3 is TGTGCCAGCAGCCAAAGGGAATTCACTAGCGGGATGACCTCCTACAATGAGCAGTTCTTC.

This clonotype was seen a few times. This chain joins TRBV6-2 or TRBV6-3 and TRBJ2-5; no clear D gene. This CDR3 comprises 14 residues. V lost 7 bases, J lost 9 bases, and 21 bases lay in between. Germline values: CDR1 MNHEY, CDR2 SVGEGT. This CDR3 is CASKSAASPVPQYF. DNA of the CDR3: TGTGCCAGCAAGTCGGCTGCATCACCCGTGCCCCAGTACTTC.

This clonotype was seen ten or more times. The V call is TRBV7-8, the J call TRBJ2-5; TRBD1 matches 7 bases. The CDR3 has 17 amino acids. Germline values: CDR1 SGHVS, CDR2 FQNEAQ. V dropped 4 bases and J dropped 2; count of bases not matched to a gene: 13. The CDR3 is CASSSVTAGTAQETQYF. For the CDR3, the DNA is TGTGCCAGCAGCTCAGTGACCGCCGGGACAGCACAAGAGACCCAGTACTTC.

The chain has TRBV7-2 and TRBJ2-2, with 8 bases identical to TRBD2. Per the germline V gene, CDR1 is SGHTA and CDR2 is FQGNSA. The CDR3 length is 15 residues. V lost 8 bases, J lost 6 bases, and 11 bases stayed unmatched. The chain's CDR3 is CASSAGSGTAGELFF. For the CDR3, the DNA is TGTGCCAGCTCAGCAGGTAGCGGGACGGCCGGGGAGCTGTTTTTT. The whole variable domain, filled in from reference TRBV7-2 and TRBJ2-2, reads GAGVSQSPSNKVTEKGKDVELRCDPISGHTALYWYRQSLGQGLEFLIYFQGNSAPDKSGLPSDRFSAERTGGSVSTLTIQRTQQEDSAVYLCASSAGSGTAGELFFGEGSRLTVL.

This clonotype has only a few counts. This chain connects TRBV28 to TRBJ1-2, with TRBD1 identical over 9 bases. The CDR3 has 15 amino acids. Germline V lookup: CDR1 MDHEN, CDR2 SYDVKM. V gave up 6 bases and J gave up 4 bases; unmatched junction bases: 9. The CDR3, as DNA: TGTGCCAGCAGCCCCCCGGGACAGGGATCCTATGGCTACACCTTC. This codes for CASSPPGQGSYGYTF.

The chain has TRBV19 and TRBJ1-5; no clear D. CDR1 is LNHDA and CDR2 is SQIVND in the germline V gene (reference sequence). The V end was cut by 1 base, the J end by 9 bases, with 4 bases between. CDR3 length equals 11 residues. The chain's CDR3 is CASSIGGPQHF. In DNA, the CDR3 is TGTGCCAGTAGTATAGGGGGGCCCCAGCATTTT.

The rearrangement links TRBV7-2 to TRBJ2-6; 9 bases agree with TRBD2. CDR3 length: 17 residues. Trimming removed 1 base from V and 4 bases from J; junction bases left unmatched: 5. Germline CDR1 and CDR2: SGHTA and FQGNSA. The CDR3, as DNA: TGTGCCAGCAGCTTAGGCGGGGGGGGATCCGGGGCCAACGTCCTGACTTTC. Translating it yields CASSLGGGGSGANVLTF.

This clonotype was detected a few times. This CDR3 reads CASSDRAGQETQYF. The CDR3 bases are TGTGCCAGCAGTGATCGGGCAGGACAAGAGACCCAGTACTTC. The J gene is TRBJ2-5, the V gene TRBV2; D gene uncertain. V lost 3 bases, J lost 2 bases, and 10 bases lay in between. This CDR3 has 14 residues. CDR1 and CDR2 (germline): SNHLY, FYNNEI.

The sample holds many counts of this clonotype. The chain carries TRBV7-8 and TRBJ2-3; no definite D call. Trimming shortened V by 1 base and J by 2 bases, and 16 bases separated the two germline ends. This CDR3 comprises 17 residues. Per the germline V gene, CDR1 is SGHVS and CDR2 is FQNEAQ. DNA of the CDR3: TGTGCCAGCAGCTTAGAGGAATCCGGCTATCTCACAGATACGCAGTATTTT. Translating gives CASSLEESGYLTDTQYF.

The chain carries TRBV29-1 and TRBJ1-2, with D maybe TRBD1 (5 bases). In germline, CDR1 is SQVTM, CDR2 ANQGSEA. CDR3 length: 13 residues. The V end lost 6 bases, the J end lost 8 bases, and 19 bases lay between the germline ends. The CDR3 protein is CSVGTPGGRGYTF. DNA of the CDR3: TGCAGCGTAGGGACTCCGGGTGGCCGCGGCTACACCTTC.

The V gene is TRBV2, the J gene TRBJ2-5, with 9 bases matching TRBD2. Germline CDR1 SNHLY, CDR2 FYNNEI. CDR3 size: 15 residues. Germline trimming cut 6 bases from V and 4 bases from J; bases unmatched to any gene: 9. CDR3 DNA sequence: TGTGCCAGCAGCCCTAAGAGCGGGAGGTTAGAGACCCAGTACTTC. Amino acid sequence: CASSPKSGRLETQYF.

This clonotype was seen only a few times. The V and J genes are TRBV6-5 and TRBJ2-7; no clear D. Germline-derived CDR1 and CDR2 are MNHEY and SVGAGI. The CDR3 has 13 amino acids. The V and J ends lost 0 bases and 9 bases respectively, with 12 bases between them. CDR3 coding DNA: TGTGCCAGCAGTTACTCTCTATTTTTCCCGCAGTACGTC. It specifies CASSYSLFFPQYV.

At least ten counts were recorded for this clonotype. In DNA form, the CDR3 reads TGTGCCAGCAGTCGGACGAACTCTGGAAACACCATATATTTT. This translates into CASSRTNSGNTIYF. The chain has TRBV12-3 or TRBV12-4 and TRBJ1-3; D remains unclear. The CDR3 runs 14 residues. V lost 5 bases and J lost 0, with 8 bases in between.